The clone carrying this TCR beta chain was observed a handful of times. The antigen is not known. CDR3 length equals 15 residues. V dropped 7 bases and J dropped 6 bases, with 22 bases sitting between them. The germline V gene encodes CDR1 SQVTM and CDR2 ANQGSEA. As originally analysed: Between about 23,224 and 750,000 TCRs appeared in each sample, and the median stood at around 92,000. TCRdb used MiXCR to reprocess the RACE reads, holding one entry per CDR3 protein. The V and J calls, along with clone size, are taken from TCRdb and not from the paper's own processing. The data contain 95,000 or so distinct CDR3 sequences, about 10% of them seen just once; the ten biggest clones take up 2.5% to 3.5%. The data are from a study of human T cells and chemical hapten exposure. Across the whole study: Alopecia universalis, totalis or areata was present in patients who were mostly female. Broader study findings: Having alopecia, donors may respond immunologically unlike healthy people. Versus controls, significantly more large CDR3 similarity clusters arose from expanded TCRs.

Time point described: patch test 2, 6 weeks after DPC sensitization. The sample's treatment: therapeutic diphenylcyclopropenone sensitization with weekly scalp DPC. The source material was whole blood, sampled in connection with sensitization to the hapten diphenylcyclopropenone (DPC). The rearrangement joins TRBV29-1 to TRBJ1-5, with D unresolved. The clonotype originates from a woman between 35 and 50 years old with alopecia areata. Some clones in this sample may be carry-over from other donors' samples. The CDR3 is CSAPLPGISGQPQHF. The CDR3 coding sequence is TGCAGCGCCCCACTCCCCGGGATAAGTGGTCAGCCCCAGCATTTT.